This TCR beta chain is from a study of human T cells and chemical hapten exposure. The time point is: patch test 3, about 24 weeks after DPC sensitization. Treatment defined: therapeutic diphenylcyclopropenone sensitization with weekly scalp DPC. Whole blood that had not been fractionated was the source of extracted total RNA. The germline CDR1 and CDR2 sequences are SGHDN and FVKESK. Trimming at V came to 4 bases and at J to 4 bases, leaving 7 bases not matched to a gene. The CDR3 is made up of 15 amino acids. TCRdb re-called the RACE reads through MiXCR, storing one row per CDR3 protein. Of approximately 110,000 distinct CDR3 sequences in the sample, less than 45% were seen once.

Sequencing was performed on whole blood, taken in connection with sensitization to the hapten diphenylcyclopropenone (DPC). This TCR was sampled from a man aged 40-50 years with alopecia areata. Some clones in this sample may be carry-over from other donors' samples. V usage is TRBV14 and J usage is TRBJ1-1; 9 bases match TRBD1. DNA of the CDR3: TGTGCCAGCAGCCTGCGGACAGGGGCGAGCACTGAAGCTTTCTTT. As protein: CASSLRTGASTEAFF.